The present T cell receptor beta chain was sequenced within a study of cytomegalovirus exposure and HLA in healthy donors. The data were produced by immunoSEQ multiplex PCR, yet TCRdb's version contains in-frame clones alone and is incomplete. The table includes 150,000 to 200,000 clones, 86% detected once. CDR3 size: 15 residues. V gave up 4 bases and J gave up 4 bases; unmatched junction bases: 8. The germline V gene encodes CDR1 SGDLS and CDR2 YYNGEE. The rearrangement joins TRBV9 to TRBJ1-2, with TRBD1 identical over 9 bases. The TCR sequence derives from a woman aged 18-29 years in good health and CMV-seronegative. The sequencing input was PBMCs. The CDR3 region is CASSSNRGPVYGYTF. The CDR3, as DNA: TGTGCCAGCAGCTCGAACAGGGGGCCGGTCTATGGCTACACCTTC.